This T cell receptor beta chain was identified in a study of PD-L1 blockade in urothelial cancer. About the study: Patients arrived having already received 0 to 3 prior chemotherapy regimens.

This sample's time point: pretreatment peripheral blood. With 1 base clipped from V and 3 bases from J, the junction kept 2 bases outside the gene matches. Germline CDR1 and CDR2: LNHDA and SQIVND (reference sequence). The CDR3 length is 14 residues. TCRdb's copy holds only in-frame clones and misses some; the assay was immunoSEQ multiplex PCR. Of 85,000 to 90,000 clones listed, about 84% are singletons. The sample in question was PBMCs, obtained around atezolizumab (anti-PD-L1) treatment. The sequence derives from a man aged 55 to 70 with urothelial cancer. The rearrangement uses TRBV19 and TRBJ2-7; 8 bases agree with TRBD2. The CDR3 spells CASSIGLAGYEQYF. The CDR3 coding sequence is TGTGCCAGTAGTATAGGGCTAGCGGGCTACGAGCAGTACTTC. Together with reference TRBV19 and TRBJ2-7, the CDR3 gives the full variable domain: DGGITQSPKYLFRKEGQNVTLSCEQNLNHDAMYWYRQDPGQGLRLIYYSQIVNDFQKGDIAEGYSVSREKKESFPLTVTSAQKNPTAFYLCASSIGLAGYEQYFGPGTRLTVT.